The 28 T cell receptor beta chains below come from one sample, sequenced in a study of blood T cell repertoires in COVID-19. Profiled with immunoSEQ multiplex PCR; TCRdb holds only in-frame clones, not every one. The sample shows 200,000 to 250,000 clones, 70% to 90% of them seen only once. Sequencing was done on a sample of peripheral blood. These receptors were taken from a woman under 30 who had recovered from COVID-19.

This clone was seen a single time. The chain links TRBV10-2 to TRBJ2-3, with D perhaps TRBD2 (7 bases). The CDR3 has 16 amino acids. V lost 6 bases, J lost 1 base, and 17 bases lay in between. The germline V gene encodes CDR1 WSHSY and CDR2 SAAADI. The CDR3 nucleotides are TGCGCCAGCAGGAGATCCGGGGGGCTTGGCACAGATACGCAGTATTTT. It is translated as CASRRSGGLGTDTQYF.

The sample holds one count of this clone. This chain uses TRBV19 with TRBJ2-1; 9 bases map to TRBD1. With V trimmed by 1 base and J by 0 bases, 1 base remained unmatched. Germline values: CDR1 LNHDA, CDR2 SQIVND (reference sequence). The CDR3 has 16 residues. This chain's CDR3 is CASSIGTGASYNEQFF. The CDR3 bases are TGTGCCAGTAGTATAGGGACAGGGGCCTCCTACAATGAGCAGTTCTTC.

The V and J genes are TRBV14 and TRBJ1-2, with TRBD1 identical over 8 bases. Germline V CDR1 and CDR2: SGHDN, FVKESK. The CDR3 extends over 14 amino acids. V lost 4 bases, J lost 7 bases, and 8 bases stayed unmatched. The CDR3 region has the DNA TGTGCCAGCAGCCGGACAGGGATAGGTAGTGGCTACACCTTC. Translated, it gives CASSRTGIGSGYTF.

V gene TRBV30 combines with J gene TRBJ2-1; the match to TRBD2 covers 10 bases. Germline CDR1 and CDR2: GTSNPN and SVGIG (reference sequence). This CDR3 contains 16 residues. The J segment lost 2 bases and the V segment lost 4 bases, leaving 8 bases of the junction unmatched. The CDR3 sequence: CAWKKREGPAYNEQFF. The CDR3 DNA follows: TGTGCCTGGAAAAAGCGGGAGGGCCCCGCCTACAATGAGCAGTTCTTC.

Notes on this clone: Other DNA sequences in the sample encode the same CDR3. This chain connects TRBV7-9 to TRBJ1-2, with D unclear. V was shortened by 5 bases and J by 6 bases, with 10 bases between the two germline ends. The CDR3 totals 12 residues. Germline assignment: CDR1 SEHNR and CDR2 FQNEAQ (reference sequence). CDR3 residues: CASSPTGDGYTF. CDR3 sequence (DNA): TGTGCCAGCAGCCCCACCGGTGATGGCTACACCTTC.

This sequence joins TRBV19 and TRBJ1-1; D perhaps matches TRBD1 (5 bases). In germline, CDR1 is LNHDA, CDR2 SQIVND (reference sequence). The CDR3 runs to 14 residues. The V gene lost 7 bases and the J gene lost 8 bases, with 20 bases spanning the gap. CDR3: CASTSLGGEFEAFF. The CDR3 nucleotides read TGTGCCAGTACTTCACTCGGGGGAGAATTCGAAGCTTTCTTT. The whole variable domain, filled in from reference TRBV19 and TRBJ1-1, reads DGGITQSPKYLFRKEGQNVTLSCEQNLNHDAMYWYRQDPGQGLRLIYYSQIVNDFQKGDIAEGYSVSREKKESFPLTVTSAQKNPTAFYLCASTSLGGEFEAFFGQGTRLTVV.

This clone was seen only once. The V and J genes are TRBV25-1 and TRBJ2-1; D may be TRBD1 (6 bases). The CDR3 runs to 13 residues. CDR1 is MGHDK, CDR2 SYGVNS, per germline. The V end was cut by 4 bases, the J end by 7 bases, with 11 bases between. The CDR3 sequence is CASSGWGPNEQFF. The DNA of the CDR3 is TGTGCCAGCAGTGGTTGGGGGCCGAATGAGCAGTTCTTC.

The CDR3 bases are TGTGCCAGCAGCCAAGAAGAGCGGGAGGGCCGAAATGAGCAGTTCTTC. Translation: CASSQEEREGRNEQFF. The V gene is TRBV3-1 (or the pseudogene TRBV3-2), the J gene TRBJ2-1, with 10 bases aligning to TRBD2. CDR1 and CDR2 (germline): LGHDT, YNNKEL (reference sequence). With V trimmed by 0 bases and J by 7 bases, 6 bases remained unmatched. There are 16 residues in the CDR3.

The chain links TRBV18 to TRBJ1-1, with 7 bases lining up with TRBD1. There are 17 residues in the CDR3. Looked up from germline, CDR1 is KGHSH and CDR2 is LQKENI. V was pared by 4 bases and J by 4 bases, with 15 bases of the junction left unmatched. The CDR3 DNA follows: TGTGCCAGCTCACTATTCGAAGGGTCAGGGGGAGGCACTGAAGCTTTCTTT. Protein product: CASSLFEGSGGGTEAFF.

The gene calls are TRBV6-2 or TRBV6-3 and TRBJ1-1; no clear D. The V gene's germline CDR1 is MNHEY and CDR2 SVGEGT. The CDR3 runs 15 residues. Trimming left V 4 bases short and J 1 base short, with 13 bases between. CDR3 amino acids: CASSSPYRKNTEAFF. For the CDR3, the DNA is TGTGCCAGCAGTTCCCCGTACAGAAAGAACACTGAAGCTTTCTTT.

The V gene is TRBV6-6, the J gene TRBJ1-1; 9 bases agree with TRBD1. Germline V gives CDR1 MNHNY, CDR2 SVGAGI (reference sequence). CDR3 length: 14 amino acids. The ends lost 7 bases at V and 4 bases at J; junction bases unmatched: 7. CDR3 loop: CASTLQGAITEAFF. The CDR3 nucleotides are TGTGCCAGCACCCTACAGGGGGCTATCACTGAAGCTTTCTTT.

The chain employs TRBV7-9 and TRBJ2-1, with D perhaps matching TRBD1 (6 bases). In germline, CDR1 is SEHNR, CDR2 FQNEAQ (reference sequence). This CDR3 has 17 residues. V lost 3 bases, J lost 4 bases, and 19 bases lay in between. DNA for the CDR3: TGTGCCAGCAGCTTGGTCATGCAAACAGGGTTTTACAATGAGCAGTTCTTC. It is translated as CASSLVMQTGFYNEQFF.

V usage is TRBV9 and J usage is TRBJ2-3; TRBD1 matches at 7 bases. The CDR3 has 16 residues. CDR1 is SGDLS, CDR2 YYNGEE, per germline. V lost 1 base to trimming and J lost 4 bases; unmatched junction nucleotides: 9. CDR3 residues: CASSVRTGPGPDTQYF. In DNA form, the CDR3 reads TGTGCCAGCAGCGTAAGGACAGGCCCCGGACCAGATACGCAGTATTTT.

The chain links TRBV4-3 to TRBJ1-1; no definite D call. Trimming shortened V by 0 bases and J by 1 base, and 9 bases separated the two germline ends. The CDR3 is 15 amino acids. The germline gives CDR1 LGHNA, CDR2 YSLEER. The chain's CDR3 is CASSQDSLGNTEAFF. CDR3 nucleotides: TGCGCCAGCAGCCAAGATTCACTCGGGAACACTGAAGCTTTCTTT.

This rearrangement joins TRBV7-2 to TRBJ2-2, with 7 bases matching TRBD1. The length of the CDR3 is 13 residues. Unmatched junction bases numbered 7, after V lost 8 bases and J lost 7 bases. Per germline, CDR1 SGHTA and CDR2 FQGNSA. CDR3 DNA: TGTGCCAGCCTCAGGGGGTTGGTCGGGGAGCTGTTTTTT. Translated, it gives CASLRGLVGELFF. Supplemented by reference TRBV7-2 and TRBJ2-2, the full variable domain reads GAGVSQSPSNKVTEKGKDVELRCDPISGHTALYWYRQSLGQGLEFLIYFQGNSAPDKSGLPSDRFSAERTGGSVSTLTIQRTQQEDSAVYLCASLRGLVGELFFGEGSRLTVL.

The chain carries TRBV5-4 and TRBJ2-1; D possibly corresponds to TRBD1 (6 bases). V lost 3 bases and J lost 0, with 13 bases in between. CDR3 size: 16 residues. Germline V gene sequence: CDR1 SGHNT, CDR2 YYREEE (reference sequence). Here the CDR3 reads CASSSATGSSYNEQFF. In DNA, the CDR3 is TGTGCCAGCAGCTCGGCCACAGGGAGCTCCTACAATGAGCAGTTCTTC.

The chain combines TRBV18 with TRBJ1-1, with a weak D call TRBD1 (6 bases). The CDR3 has 15 amino acids. Germline assignment: CDR1 KGHSH and CDR2 LQKENI. V was pared by 3 bases and J by 0 bases, with 11 bases between. CDR3 in DNA: TGTGCCAGCTCACCTCCAGGGGATATGAACACTGAAGCTTTCTTT. Protein sequence: CASSPPGDMNTEAFF.

In its sample, this clone was seen once. This sequence joins TRBV19 and TRBJ1-1; D is unclear. The ends were cut back, 4 bases at V and 1 base at J, with 16 bases in the middle. The CDR3 runs 16 residues. CDR1 and CDR2 from the germline V gene are LNHDA and SQIVND (reference sequence). CDR3 protein: CASSNYQTHGNTEAFF. DNA for the CDR3: TGTGCCAGTAGTAACTACCAGACGCACGGGAACACTGAAGCTTTCTTT.

The chain carries TRBV9 and TRBJ2-1; TRBD1 agrees at 11 bases. CDR1 SGDLS and CDR2 YYNGEE come from the germline V gene. V shed 4 bases and J 7 bases; nucleotides not matched to a gene: 7. The CDR3 contains 15 residues. The CDR3 protein is CASSPGQGAYNEQFF. DNA for the CDR3: TGTGCCAGCAGCCCCGGACAGGGGGCTTATAATGAGCAGTTCTTC.

The rearrangement joins TRBV30 to TRBJ2-1; D gene uncertain. Trimming took off 0 bases at V and 4 bases at J, with 4 bases between the two ends. The CDR3 consists of 12 residues. Per germline, CDR1 GTSNPN and CDR2 SVGIG (reference sequence). CDR3 sequence reads: CAWSVQYNEQFF. CDR3 bases: TGTGCCTGGAGTGTACAATACAATGAGCAGTTCTTC.

This chain uses TRBV29-1 with TRBJ2-7; D unclear. CDR1 SQVTM and CDR2 ANQGSEA come from the germline V gene. This CDR3 spans 15 amino acids. Between the trimmed V and J ends, which lost 4 bases and 0 bases, there was a span of 16 bases. The CDR3 nucleotides are TGCAGCGTTGCTATGTCCTCCGGAGTCTCCTACGAGCAGTACTTC. This translates into CSVAMSSGVSYEQYF.

The chain is built from TRBV6-5 and TRBJ2-7; a weak D match, TRBD2 (5 bases). CDR1 and CDR2 (germline): MNHEY, SVGAGI. V lost 2 bases to trimming and J lost 7 bases, with 9 bases between them. This CDR3 is built from 12 residues. The CDR3 nucleotides are TGTGCCAGCAGTTACAAAACGGGGGAGCAGTACTTC. It is translated as CASSYKTGEQYF.

Remarks on this clone: Its ends do not fully match the called genes, so a read error is possible. The rearrangement joins TRBV12-3 or TRBV12-4 to TRBJ2-7; 8 bases are shared with TRBD2. The CDR3 is 12 residues long. CDR3 bases: TGTGCCAGCACCCACACGATAGCGGGATTGTCCTTC. Translating gives CASTHTIAGLSF.

The chain links TRBV2 to TRBJ1-4, with D possibly being TRBD1 (5 bases). CDR1 is SNHLY and CDR2 is FYNNEI in the germline V gene. The CDR3 extends over 14 amino acids. Trimming took off 7 bases at V and 7 bases at J, with 16 bases between the two ends. CDR3 DNA sequence: TGTGCCAGCAAAAGGGGCCCATCGGGTGAAAAACTGTTTTTT. It is translated as CASKRGPSGEKLFF.

The V gene is TRBV9, the J gene TRBJ1-4; D ambiguous. Germline V gene data show CDR1 as SGDLS and CDR2 as YYNGEE. The CDR3 extends over 15 amino acids. Trimming stripped 3 bases from V and 8 bases from J, with 17 bases between. The CDR3 here is CASSAAERDEEKLFF. CDR3 DNA sequence: TGTGCCAGCAGCGCAGCCGAGAGGGATGAAGAAAAACTGTTTTTT.

The chain carries TRBV6-8 and TRBJ2-7; the match to TRBD1 covers 9 bases. The CDR3 is 14 amino acids. The junction had 4 bases not matched to a gene; V was cut back by 2 bases and J by 5 bases. CDR1 and CDR2 (germline): MNHGY, SAAAGT. CDR3 sequence reads: CASSYGTGKNEQYF. In DNA form, the CDR3 reads TGTGCCAGCAGTTACGGGACAGGGAAGAACGAGCAGTACTTC.

The chain employs TRBV7-8 and TRBJ1-2, with 8 bases lining up with TRBD1. CDR1 and CDR2 (germline): SGHVS, FQNEAQ. The CDR3 runs to 16 residues. After removal of 5 bases from V and 4 bases from J, the junction contained 12 bases not matched to a gene. CDR3 nucleotides: TGTGCCAGCAGCACCCTCCGGGCAGGGGGCGCCTATGGCTACACCTTC. Amino acid sequence: CASSTLRAGGAYGYTF.

The gene calls are TRBV27 and TRBJ2-7; tentative D call: TRBD1 (5 bases). The CDR3 covers 14 residues. V lost 6 bases to trimming and J lost 3 bases, with 15 bases between them. Germline lookup yields CDR1 MNHEY and CDR2 SMNVEV (reference sequence). The CDR3 sequence is CASSDSTDRYEQYF. DNA of the CDR3: TGTGCCAGCAGCGACTCGACAGACCGCTACGAGCAGTACTTC.